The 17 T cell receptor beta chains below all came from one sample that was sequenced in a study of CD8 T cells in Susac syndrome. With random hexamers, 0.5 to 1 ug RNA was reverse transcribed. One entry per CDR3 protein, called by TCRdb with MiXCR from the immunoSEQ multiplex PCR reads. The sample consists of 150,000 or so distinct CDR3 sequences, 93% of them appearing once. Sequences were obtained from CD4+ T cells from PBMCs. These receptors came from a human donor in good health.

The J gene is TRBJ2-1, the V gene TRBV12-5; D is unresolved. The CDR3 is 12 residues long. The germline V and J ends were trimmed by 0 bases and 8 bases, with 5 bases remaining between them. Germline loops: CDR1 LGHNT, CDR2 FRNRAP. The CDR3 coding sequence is TGTGCTAGTGGTTTGGTACTATATGAGCAGTTCTTC. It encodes CASGLVLYEQFF.

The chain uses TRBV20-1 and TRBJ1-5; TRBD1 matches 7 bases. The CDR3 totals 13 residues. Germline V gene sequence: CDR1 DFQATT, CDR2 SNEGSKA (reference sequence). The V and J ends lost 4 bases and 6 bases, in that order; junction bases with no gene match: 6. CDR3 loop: CSATGQAGQPQHF. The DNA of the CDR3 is TGCAGTGCTACTGGACAGGCGGGTCAGCCCCAGCATTTT.

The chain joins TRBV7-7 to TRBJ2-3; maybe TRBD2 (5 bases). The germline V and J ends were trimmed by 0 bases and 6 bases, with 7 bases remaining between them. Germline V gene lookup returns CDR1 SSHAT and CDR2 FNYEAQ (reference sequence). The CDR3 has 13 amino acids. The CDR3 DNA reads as TGTGCCAGCAGCTTAGCAACGGGGGATACGCAGTATTTT. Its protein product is CASSLATGDTQYF. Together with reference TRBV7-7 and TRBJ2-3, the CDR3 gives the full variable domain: GAGVSQSPRYKVTKRGQDVTLRCDPISSHATLYWYQQALGQGPEFLTYFNYEAQPDKSGLPSDRFSAERPEGSISTLTIQRTEQRDSAMYRCASSLATGDTQYFGPGTRLTVL.

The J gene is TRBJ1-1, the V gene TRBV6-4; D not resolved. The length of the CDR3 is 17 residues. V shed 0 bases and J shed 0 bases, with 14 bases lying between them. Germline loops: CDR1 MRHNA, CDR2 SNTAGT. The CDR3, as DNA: TGTGCCAGCAGTGACTCTAACAGTTCCAAATTGAACACTGAAGCTTTCTTT. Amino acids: CASSDSNSSKLNTEAFF.

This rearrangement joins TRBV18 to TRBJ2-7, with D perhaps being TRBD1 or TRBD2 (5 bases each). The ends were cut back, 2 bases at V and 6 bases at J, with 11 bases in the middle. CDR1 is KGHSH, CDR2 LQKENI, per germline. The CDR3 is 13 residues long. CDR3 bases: TGTGCCAGCTCACCAGGGGCCGAGGGCGAGCAGTACTTC. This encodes CASSPGAEGEQYF.

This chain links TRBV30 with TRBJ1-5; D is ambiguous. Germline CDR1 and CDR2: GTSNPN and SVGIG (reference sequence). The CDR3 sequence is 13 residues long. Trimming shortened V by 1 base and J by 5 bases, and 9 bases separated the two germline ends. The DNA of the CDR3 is TGTGCCTGGAGTGAGGACGGGGATCAGCCCCAGCATTTT. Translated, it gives CAWSEDGDQPQHF. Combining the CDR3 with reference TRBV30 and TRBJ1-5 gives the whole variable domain SQTIHQWPATLVQPVGSPLSLECTVEGTSNPNLYWYRQAAGRGLQLLFYSVGIGQISSEVPQNLSASRPQDRQFILSSKKLLLSDSGFYLCAWSEDGDQPQHFGDGTRLSIL.

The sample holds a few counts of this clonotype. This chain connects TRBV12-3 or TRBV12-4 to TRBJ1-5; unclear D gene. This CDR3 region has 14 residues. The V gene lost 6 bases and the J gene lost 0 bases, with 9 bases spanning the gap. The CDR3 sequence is CASSPGNSNQPQHF. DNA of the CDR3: TGTGCCAGCAGCCCCGGGAATAGCAATCAGCCCCAGCATTTT.

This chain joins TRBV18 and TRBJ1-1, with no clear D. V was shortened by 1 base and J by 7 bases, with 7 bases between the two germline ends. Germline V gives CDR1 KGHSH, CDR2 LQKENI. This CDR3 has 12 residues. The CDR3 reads CASSPQRDEAFF. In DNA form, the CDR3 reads TGTGCCAGCTCACCACAGAGAGATGAAGCTTTCTTT.

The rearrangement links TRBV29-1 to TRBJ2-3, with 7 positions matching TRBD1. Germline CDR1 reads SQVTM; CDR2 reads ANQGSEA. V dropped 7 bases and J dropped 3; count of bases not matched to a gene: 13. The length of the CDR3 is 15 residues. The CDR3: CSGRPTGSGTDTQYF. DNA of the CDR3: TGCAGCGGGCGGCCGACAGGGTCGGGGACAGATACGCAGTATTTT.

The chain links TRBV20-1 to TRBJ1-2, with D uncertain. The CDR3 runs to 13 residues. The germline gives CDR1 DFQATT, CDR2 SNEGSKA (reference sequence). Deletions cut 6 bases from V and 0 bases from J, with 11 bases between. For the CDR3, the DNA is TGCAGTGCGCCCCTGACGGCTAACTATGGCTACACCTTC. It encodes CSAPLTANYGYTF.

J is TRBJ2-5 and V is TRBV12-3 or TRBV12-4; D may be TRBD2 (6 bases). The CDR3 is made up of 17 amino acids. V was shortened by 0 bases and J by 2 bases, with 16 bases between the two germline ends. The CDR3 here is CASSLAAGGVGQETQYF. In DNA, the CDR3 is TGTGCCAGCAGTTTAGCAGCGGGCGGGGTAGGGCAAGAGACCCAGTACTTC.

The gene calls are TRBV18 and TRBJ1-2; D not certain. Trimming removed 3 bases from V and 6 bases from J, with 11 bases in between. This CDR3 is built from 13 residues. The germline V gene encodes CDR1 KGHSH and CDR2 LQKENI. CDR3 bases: TGTGCCAGCTCACCTTGGGGATTCGATGGCTACACCTTC. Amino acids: CASSPWGFDGYTF. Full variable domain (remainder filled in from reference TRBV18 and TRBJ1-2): NAGVMQNPRHLVRRRGQEARLRCSPMKGHSHVYWYRQLPEEGLKFMVYLQKENIIDESGMPKERFSAEFPKEGPSILRIQQVVRGDSAAYFCASSPWGFDGYTFGSGTRLTVV.

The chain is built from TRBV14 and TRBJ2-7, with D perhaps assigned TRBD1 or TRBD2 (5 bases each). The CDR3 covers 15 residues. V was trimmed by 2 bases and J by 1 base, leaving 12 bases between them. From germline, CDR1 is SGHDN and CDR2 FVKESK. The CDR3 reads CASSQTVWGSYEQYF. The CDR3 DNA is TGTGCCAGCAGCCAAACCGTATGGGGGTCCTACGAGCAGTACTTC.

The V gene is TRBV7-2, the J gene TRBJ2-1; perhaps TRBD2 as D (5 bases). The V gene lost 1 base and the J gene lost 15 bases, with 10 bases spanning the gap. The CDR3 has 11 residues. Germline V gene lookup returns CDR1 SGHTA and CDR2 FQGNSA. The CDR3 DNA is TGTGCCAGCAGCTTAGGAGGGAGAGTGTTCTTC. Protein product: CASSLGGRVFF. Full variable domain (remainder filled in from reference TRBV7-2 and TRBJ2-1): GAGVSQSPSNKVTEKGKDVELRCDPISGHTALYWYRQSLGQGLEFLIYFQGNSAPDKSGLPSDRFSAERTGGSVSTLTIQRTQQEDSAVYLCASSLGGRVFFGPGTRLTVL.

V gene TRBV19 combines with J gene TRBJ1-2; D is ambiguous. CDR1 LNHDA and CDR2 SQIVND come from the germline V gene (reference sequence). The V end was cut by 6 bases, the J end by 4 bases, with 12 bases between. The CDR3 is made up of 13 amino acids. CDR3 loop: CASSPPTSYGYTF. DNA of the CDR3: TGTGCCAGTAGCCCACCGACGTCCTATGGCTACACCTTC.

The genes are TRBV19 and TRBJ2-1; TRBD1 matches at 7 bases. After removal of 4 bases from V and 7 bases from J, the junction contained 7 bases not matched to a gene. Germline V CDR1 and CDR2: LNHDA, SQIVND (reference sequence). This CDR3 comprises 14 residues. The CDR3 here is CASSTHSGGNEQFF. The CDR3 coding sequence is TGTGCCAGTAGTACCCATTCAGGGGGAAATGAGCAGTTCTTC.

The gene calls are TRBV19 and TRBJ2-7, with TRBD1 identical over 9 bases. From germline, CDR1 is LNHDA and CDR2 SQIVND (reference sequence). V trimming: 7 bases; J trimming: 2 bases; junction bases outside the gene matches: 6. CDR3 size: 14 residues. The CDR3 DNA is TGTGCCAGTAACGCCGGGACAGGGACCTACGAGCAGTACTTC. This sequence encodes CASNAGTGTYEQYF.